The rows below give T cell receptor beta chains drawn from one sample of a study of graft-versus-host responses after intestinal transplantation. These receptors lack a known antigen. The assay was immunoSEQ multiplex PCR, and TCRdb's table has in-frame clones only and misses some. This table holds tens of thousands of clones, 93% found once. This specimen was unstimulated CD8+ T cells sorted from spleen or lymph node cells, taken before transplant. The receptors come from a human donor who was the organ donor for an intestinal transplant. Each CDR3 is given with its conserved first and last residue. D genes are given only for firm matches. Some rows have no size entry. The others give once, few or many, or a class for an expanded clone.

v_gene: TRBV5-1; abundance: .; d_gene: TRBD2; len: 14; j_gene: TRBJ2-1; CDR3nt: TGCGCCAGCAGTGGACTAGCGGGAGAGGGGGAGCAGTTCTTC; CDR3aa: CASSGLAGEGEQFF
v_gene: TRBV10-3; abundance: .; d_gene: .; len: 14; j_gene: TRBJ1-1; CDR3nt: TGTGCCATCAGGGCAGGGAGTTTGAACACTGAAGCTTTCTTT; CDR3aa: CAIRAGSLNTEAFF
v_gene: TRBV7-8; abundance: once; d_gene: .; len: 13; j_gene: TRBJ2-5; CDR3nt: TGTGCCAGCAGCTTAGCGTGGCAAGAGACCCAGTACTTC; CDR3aa: CASSLAWQETQYF
v_gene: TRBV9; abundance: .; d_gene: .; len: 13; j_gene: TRBJ2-3; CDR3nt: TGTGCCACCCCGGGGCTATACACAGATACGCAGTATTTT; CDR3aa: CATPGLYTDTQYF
v_gene: TRBV4-2; abundance: .; d_gene: .; len: 13; j_gene: TRBJ1-1; CDR3nt: TGTGCCAGCAGCCAAGATAGGGACACTGAAGCTTTCTTT; CDR3aa: CASSQDRDTEAFF
v_gene: TRBV16; abundance: once; d_gene: .; len: 12; j_gene: TRBJ2-7; CDR3nt: TGTGCCAGCAGCCAGTTTGGGTTCGAGCAGTACTTC; CDR3aa: CASSQFGFEQYF
v_gene: TRBV2; abundance: .; d_gene: TRBD1; len: 12; j_gene: TRBJ1-1; CDR3nt: TGTGCCACCAGGGGGGAGAACACTGAAGCTTTCTTT; CDR3aa: CATRGENTEAFF
v_gene: TRBV15; abundance: .; d_gene: TRBD1; len: 17; j_gene: TRBJ1-5; CDR3nt: TGTGCCACCAGCAGAGACTATGGACAGGGAGGCAATCAGCCCCAGCATTTT; CDR3aa: CATSRDYGQGGNQPQHF
v_gene: TRBV6-5; abundance: .; d_gene: .; len: 15; j_gene: TRBJ1-5; CDR3nt: TGTGCCAGCAGACCCGGACGGTATAGCAATCAGCCCCAGCATTTT; CDR3aa: CASRPGRYSNQPQHF
v_gene: TRBV10-3; abundance: .; d_gene: .; len: 14; j_gene: TRBJ2-5; CDR3nt: TGTGCCATCAGTGAGTCGGGGGGGGCGGTTCCGCAGTACTTC; CDR3aa: CAISESGGAVPQYF
v_gene: TRBV9; abundance: .; d_gene: .; len: 15; j_gene: TRBJ2-6; CDR3nt: TGTGCCAGCAGCGCCAGACGCTCTGGGGCCAACGTCCTGACTTTC; CDR3aa: CASSARRSGANVLTF
v_gene: TRBV9; abundance: .; d_gene: .; len: 12; j_gene: TRBJ2-1; CDR3nt: TGTGCCAGCAGCGTAGCGAGCAATGAGCAGTTCTTC; CDR3aa: CASSVASNEQFF
v_gene: TRBV28; abundance: once; d_gene: .; len: 13; j_gene: TRBJ2-3; CDR3nt: TGTGCCAGCAGTAGGACAAACACAGATACGCAGTATTTT; CDR3aa: CASSRTNTDTQYF
v_gene: TRBV19; abundance: .; d_gene: .; len: 13; j_gene: TRBJ2-1; CDR3nt: TGTGCCAGTAGTATTGACTATTACAATGAGCAGTTCTTC; CDR3aa: CASSIDYYNEQFF
v_gene: TRBV27; abundance: .; d_gene: .; len: 13; j_gene: TRBJ2-5; CDR3nt: TGTGCCAGCAGTTTATCGGGGTGGGAGACCCAGTACTTC; CDR3aa: CASSLSGWETQYF
v_gene: TRBV11-2; abundance: .; d_gene: .; len: 18; j_gene: TRBJ1-4; CDR3nt: TGTGCCAGCAGCTTAGAATGGGGTTGGTCGGGGAAGGATGAAAAACTGTTTTTT; CDR3aa: CASSLEWGWSGKDEKLFF
v_gene: TRBV2; abundance: .; d_gene: TRBD2; len: 14; j_gene: TRBJ2-7; CDR3nt: TGTGCCAGCCTTATGAACAAGGGAGGGAGCGAGCAGTACTTC; CDR3aa: CASLMNKGGSEQYF
v_gene: TRBV30; abundance: .; d_gene: TRBD1; len: 13; j_gene: TRBJ1-2; CDR3nt: TGTGCCTGGAGGCGTACAGGGGGCTGGGGCTACACCTTC; CDR3aa: CAWRRTGGWGYTF
v_gene: TRBV4-3; abundance: .; d_gene: TRBD1; len: 15; j_gene: TRBJ1-2; CDR3nt: TGCGCCAGCAGCCAAGATCGGACAGGGAACTATGGCTACACCTTC; CDR3aa: CASSQDRTGNYGYTF
v_gene: TRBV14; abundance: .; d_gene: .; len: 16; j_gene: TRBJ1-2; CDR3nt: TGTGCCAGCAGCCAATTTCCCTCCAGGGAAGAGTATGGCTACACCTTC; CDR3aa: CASSQFPSREEYGYTF
v_gene: TRBV11-2; abundance: .; d_gene: .; len: 16; j_gene: TRBJ1-2; CDR3nt: TGTGCCAGCAGCTTACTGTATGGGGGACAAGGGCATGGCTACACCTTC; CDR3aa: CASSLLYGGQGHGYTF
v_gene: TRBV7-4; abundance: .; d_gene: TRBD1; len: 18; j_gene: TRBJ2-7; CDR3nt: TGTGCCAGCAGCTTCTGGGGACAGAAGCCAAATAGGGACTACGAGCAGTACTTC; CDR3aa: CASSFWGQKPNRDYEQYF
v_gene: TRBV7-3; abundance: .; d_gene: TRBD2; len: 15; j_gene: TRBJ2-1; CDR3nt: TGTGCCAGCAGCTTAGGTGGGAGGGCCTACAATGAGCAGTTCTTC; CDR3aa: CASSLGGRAYNEQFF
v_gene: TRBV7-9; abundance: once; d_gene: .; len: 15; j_gene: TRBJ2-1; CDR3nt: TGTGCCAGCAGCTTATTAGGGGAGTCCTACAATGAGCAGTTCTTC; CDR3aa: CASSLLGESYNEQFF
v_gene: TRBV28; abundance: .; d_gene: .; len: 13; j_gene: TRBJ1-2; CDR3nt: TGTGCCAGCAGTTTTTTGGCGAACTATGGCTACACCTTC; CDR3aa: CASSFLANYGYTF
v_gene: TRBV5-5; abundance: few; d_gene: .; len: 11; j_gene: TRBJ1-1; CDR3nt: TGTGCCAGCAGCTTCCTGGGGCGGGCTTTCTTT; CDR3aa: CASSFLGRAFF
v_gene: TRBV27; abundance: .; d_gene: .; len: 11; j_gene: TRBJ2-1; CDR3nt: TGTGCCAGCAGACTAGGGTTTGAGCAGTTCTTC; CDR3aa: CASRLGFEQFF
v_gene: TRBV9; abundance: .; d_gene: TRBD2; len: 14; j_gene: TRBJ2-1; CDR3nt: TGTGCCAGCAGACCCTCGGGAGGGGAGAGGGAGCAGTTCTTC; CDR3aa: CASRPSGGEREQFF
v_gene: TRBV28; abundance: .; d_gene: TRBD2; len: 13; j_gene: TRBJ2-7; CDR3nt: TGTGCCAGCACACCGGCGGGAGGGCCGGAGCAGTACTTC; CDR3aa: CASTPAGGPEQYF
v_gene: TRBV4-3; abundance: .; d_gene: .; len: 14; j_gene: TRBJ2-3; CDR3nt: TGCGCCAGCAGCCAAGTGACGCTTCAGGATACGCAGTATTTT; CDR3aa: CASSQVTLQDTQYF
v_gene: TRBV19; abundance: .; d_gene: TRBD1; len: 15; j_gene: TRBJ1-2; CDR3nt: TGTGCCAGTAGCCTCCGGACAGGGGATTCGGTGGGCTACACCTTC; CDR3aa: CASSLRTGDSVGYTF
v_gene: TRBV18; abundance: .; d_gene: .; len: 17; j_gene: TRBJ1-5; CDR3nt: TGTGCCAGCTCACCATGGGGGCCGCCTTTACGCAATCAGCCCCAGCATTTT; CDR3aa: CASSPWGPPLRNQPQHF
v_gene: TRBV20-1; abundance: once; d_gene: .; len: 10; j_gene: TRBJ1-4; CDR3nt: TGCAGTGCCCGCGGGGAAAAACTGTTTTTT; CDR3aa: CSARGEKLFF
v_gene: TRBV5-1; abundance: .; d_gene: TRBD2; len: 15; j_gene: TRBJ2-3; CDR3nt: TGCGCCAGCAGCCCCACTAGCGGAAGTCTGGATACGCAGTATTTT; CDR3aa: CASSPTSGSLDTQYF
v_gene: TRBV9; abundance: medium-sized; d_gene: TRBD1; len: 14; j_gene: TRBJ2-5; CDR3nt: TGTGCCAGCAGCGCACGACAGGGTTACGAGACCCAGTACTTC; CDR3aa: CASSARQGYETQYF
v_gene: TRBV19; abundance: .; d_gene: .; len: 12; j_gene: TRBJ2-7; CDR3nt: TGTGCCAGTAGAGGGAACACCTACGAGCAGTACTTC; CDR3aa: CASRGNTYEQYF
v_gene: TRBV6-6; abundance: .; d_gene: .; len: 14; j_gene: TRBJ2-7; CDR3nt: TGTGCCAGCAGTTACTCAGGGCCCCAGGTTGGGCAGTACTTC; CDR3aa: CASSYSGPQVGQYF